The text below deals with one T cell receptor (beta chain). Its antigen is undetermined. The assay was immunoSEQ multiplex PCR, and TCRdb's table has in-frame clones only and misses some. Among 85,000 to 110,000 clones listed, under 90% were seen once. Germline V lookup: CDR1 MGHDK, CDR2 SYGVNS. This CDR3 region has 15 residues. The data are from a study of T cell clones after liver transplantation. Study summary: Immunosuppression withdrawal was tried within 2 years after liver transplantation in this trial. TCRbeta sequencing after a pre-transplant mixed lymphocyte reaction identified graft-donor-reactive clones, later tracked in post-transplant blood.

Study-level findings and limits: These preliminary findings come from unstandardized post-transplant sampling times.

The clonotype was recovered from a human patient who received a liver transplant. Part of the T cell pool may stem from the graft donor. The sequencing here drew on CD4+ T cells from blood, taken around 50 months after liver transplant. The chain combines TRBV25-1 with TRBJ2-5; TRBD1 matches 10 bases. The DNA end favors TRBJ2-7, so the J call may be wrong. The CDR3 reads CASRVGTGATYEQYF. The CDR3 region has the DNA TGTGCCAGCAGGGTGGGGACAGGGGCTACCTACGAGCAGTACTTC.